The T cell receptor beta chain under discussion was sequenced for a study of cytomegalovirus exposure and HLA in healthy donors. Assay used: immunoSEQ multiplex PCR; TCRdb lists only in-frame clones, some missing. Among approximately 130,000 clones, roughly 84% were seen once, and the ten largest hold 2.1%. Regarding the study as a whole: The authors listed some 150 TCR beta chains as cytomegalovirus-associated. Within the 120 or so validation repertoires, first-cohort TCR clusters tended to co-occur, according to a later analysis.

As for this clone: Its antigen is still unknown.

Sequencing input: PBMCs. This clonotype was obtained from a woman aged 25 to 45 in good health and CMV-seronegative.

The CDR3 here is CASSLTSGGNEQFF. In DNA form, the CDR3 reads TGTGCCAGCAGCTTGACTAGCGGGGGTAATGAGCAGTTCTTC. The chain couples TRBV5-4 to TRBJ2-1; 11 nucleotides line up with TRBD2. V lost 1 base to trimming and J lost 7 bases; unmatched junction nucleotides: 1. Germline V CDR1 and CDR2: SGHNT, YYREEE (reference sequence). This CDR3 region has 14 residues.